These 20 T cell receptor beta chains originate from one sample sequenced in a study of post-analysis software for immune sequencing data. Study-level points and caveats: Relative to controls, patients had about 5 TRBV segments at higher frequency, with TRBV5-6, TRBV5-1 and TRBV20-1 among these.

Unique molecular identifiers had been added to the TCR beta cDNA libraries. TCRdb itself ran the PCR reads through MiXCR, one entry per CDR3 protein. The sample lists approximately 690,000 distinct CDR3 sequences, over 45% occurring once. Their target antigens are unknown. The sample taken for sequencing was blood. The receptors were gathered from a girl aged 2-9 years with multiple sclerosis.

Here the CDR3 reads CASSPPHRTSYEQYF. CDR3 DNA sequence: TGTGCCAGCAGCCCGCCCCACCGAACCTCCTACGAGCAGTACTTC. This chain joins TRBV14 and TRBJ2-7; D call uncertain. The germline gives CDR1 SGHDN, CDR2 FVKESK. This CDR3 has 15 amino acids. Trimming took 4 bases from V and 0 from J, leaving 13 bases between them.

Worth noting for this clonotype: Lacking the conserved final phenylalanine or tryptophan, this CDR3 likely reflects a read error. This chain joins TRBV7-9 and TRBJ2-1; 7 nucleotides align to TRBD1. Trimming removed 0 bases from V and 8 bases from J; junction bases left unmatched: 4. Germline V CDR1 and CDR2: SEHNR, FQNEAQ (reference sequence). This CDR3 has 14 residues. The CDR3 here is CASSLATGRDEQFS. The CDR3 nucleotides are TGTGCCAGCAGCTTAGCGACAGGGCGGGATGAGCAGTTCTCC.

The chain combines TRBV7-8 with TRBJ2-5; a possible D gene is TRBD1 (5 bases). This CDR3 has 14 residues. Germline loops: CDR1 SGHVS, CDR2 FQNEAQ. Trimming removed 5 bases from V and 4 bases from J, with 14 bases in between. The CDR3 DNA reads TGTGCCAGCAGCCCAGGCAGGGCAGGAGAGACCCAGTACTTC. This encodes CASSPGRAGETQYF.

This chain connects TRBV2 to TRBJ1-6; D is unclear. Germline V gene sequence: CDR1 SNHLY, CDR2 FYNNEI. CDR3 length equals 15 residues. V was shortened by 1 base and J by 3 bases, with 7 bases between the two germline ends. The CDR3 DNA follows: TGTGCCAGCAGTGAAGGGACGTTCTATAATTCACCCCTCCACTTT. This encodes CASSEGTFYNSPLHF.

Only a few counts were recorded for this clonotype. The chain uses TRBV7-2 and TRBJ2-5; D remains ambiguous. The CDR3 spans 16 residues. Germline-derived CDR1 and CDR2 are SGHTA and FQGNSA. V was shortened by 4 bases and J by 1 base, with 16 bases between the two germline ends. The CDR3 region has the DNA TGTGCCAGCAGCTCCCTCTCGGTGGGCCTCCAAGAGACCCAGTACTTC. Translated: CASSSLSVGLQETQYF.

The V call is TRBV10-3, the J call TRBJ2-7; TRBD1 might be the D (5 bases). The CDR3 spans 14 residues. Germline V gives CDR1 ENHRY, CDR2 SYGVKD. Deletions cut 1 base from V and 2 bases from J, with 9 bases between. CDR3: CAISEWGGAYEQYF. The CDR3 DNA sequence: TGTGCCATCAGTGAGTGGGGCGGAGCCTACGAGCAGTACTTC.

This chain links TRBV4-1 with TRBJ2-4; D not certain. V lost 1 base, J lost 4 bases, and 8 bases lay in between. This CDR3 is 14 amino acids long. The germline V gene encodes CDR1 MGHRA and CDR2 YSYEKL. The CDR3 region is CASSQVTRKNIQYF. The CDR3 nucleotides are TGCGCCAGCAGCCAAGTAACCAGGAAAAACATTCAGTACTTC.

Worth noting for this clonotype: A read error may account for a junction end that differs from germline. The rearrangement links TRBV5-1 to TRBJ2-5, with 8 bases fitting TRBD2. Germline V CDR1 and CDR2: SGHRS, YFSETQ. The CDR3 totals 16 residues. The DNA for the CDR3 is TGCGCCGGCAGCTTAAACAGCGGGGGACCACAAGAGACCCAGTACTTC. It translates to CAGSLNSGGPQETQYF.

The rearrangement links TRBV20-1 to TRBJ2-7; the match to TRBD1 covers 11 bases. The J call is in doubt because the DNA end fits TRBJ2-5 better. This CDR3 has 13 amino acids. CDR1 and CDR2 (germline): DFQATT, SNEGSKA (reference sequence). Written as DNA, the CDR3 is TGCAGTGGCCTGGGACAGGGGGGCGAGACCCAGTACTTC. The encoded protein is CSGLGQGGETQYF.

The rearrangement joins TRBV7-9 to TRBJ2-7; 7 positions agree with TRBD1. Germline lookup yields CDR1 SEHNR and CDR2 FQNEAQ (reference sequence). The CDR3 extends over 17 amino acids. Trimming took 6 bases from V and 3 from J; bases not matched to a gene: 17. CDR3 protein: CASRRASPGGRFYEQYF. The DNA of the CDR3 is TGTGCCAGCAGGCGAGCGAGCCCAGGGGGACGTTTCTACGAGCAGTACTTC.

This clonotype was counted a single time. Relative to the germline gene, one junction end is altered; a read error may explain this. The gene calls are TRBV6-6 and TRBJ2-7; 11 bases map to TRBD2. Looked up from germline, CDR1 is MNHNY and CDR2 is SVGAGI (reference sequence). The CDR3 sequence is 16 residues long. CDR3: CANSPSTLAGADEQYF. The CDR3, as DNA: TGTGCCAACAGTCCGAGCACACTAGCGGGGGCCGACGAGCAGTACTTC.

CDR3 coding DNA: TGTGCCAGCAGCCAAGACGTCGGGAGCTACGAGCAGTACTTC. It specifies CASSQDVGSYEQYF. The chain employs TRBV4-2 and TRBJ2-7, with D possibly TRBD2 on 6 matching bases. There are 14 residues in the CDR3. The germline gives CDR1 LGHNA, CDR2 YNFKEQ. Trimming removed 0 bases from V and 3 bases from J, with 9 bases in between.

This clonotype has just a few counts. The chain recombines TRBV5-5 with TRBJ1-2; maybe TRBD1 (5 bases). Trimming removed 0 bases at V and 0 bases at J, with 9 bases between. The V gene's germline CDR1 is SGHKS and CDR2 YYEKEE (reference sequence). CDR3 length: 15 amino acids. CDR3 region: CASSLERGANYGYTF. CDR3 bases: TGTGCCAGCAGCTTGGAAAGGGGAGCTAACTATGGCTACACCTTC.

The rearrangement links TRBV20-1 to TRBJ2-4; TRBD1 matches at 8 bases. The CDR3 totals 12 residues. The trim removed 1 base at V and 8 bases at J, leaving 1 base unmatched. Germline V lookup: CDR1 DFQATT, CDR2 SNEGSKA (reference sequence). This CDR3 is CSARATGDIQYF. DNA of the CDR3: TGCAGTGCTAGAGCGACAGGGGACATTCAGTACTTC.

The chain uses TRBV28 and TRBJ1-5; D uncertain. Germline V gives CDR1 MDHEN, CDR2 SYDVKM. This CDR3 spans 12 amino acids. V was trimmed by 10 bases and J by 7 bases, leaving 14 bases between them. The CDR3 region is CATGEGSQPQHF. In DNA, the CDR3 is TGTGCCACCGGGGAGGGTTCCCAGCCCCAGCATTTT. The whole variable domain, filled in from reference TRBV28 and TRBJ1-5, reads DVKVTQSSRYLVKRTGEKVFLECVQDMDHENMFWYRQDPGLGLRLIYFSYDVKMKEKGDIPEGYSVSREKKERFSLILESASTNQTSMYLCATGEGSQPQHFGDGTRLSIL.

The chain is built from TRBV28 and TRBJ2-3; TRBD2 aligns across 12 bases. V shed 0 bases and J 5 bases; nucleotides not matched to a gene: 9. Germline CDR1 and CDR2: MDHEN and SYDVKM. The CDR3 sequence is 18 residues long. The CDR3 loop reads CASSLCGSSGGVIDTQYF. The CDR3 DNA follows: TGTGCCAGCAGTTTATGCGGGTCTAGCGGGGGGGTTATAGATACGCAGTATTTT.

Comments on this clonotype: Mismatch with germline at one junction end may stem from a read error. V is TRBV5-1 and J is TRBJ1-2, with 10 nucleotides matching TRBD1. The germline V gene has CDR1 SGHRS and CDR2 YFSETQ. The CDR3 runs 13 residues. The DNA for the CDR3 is TGCGTCAGCAGCTGGGACAGGGGATATGGCTACACCTTC. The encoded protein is CVSSWDRGYGYTF.

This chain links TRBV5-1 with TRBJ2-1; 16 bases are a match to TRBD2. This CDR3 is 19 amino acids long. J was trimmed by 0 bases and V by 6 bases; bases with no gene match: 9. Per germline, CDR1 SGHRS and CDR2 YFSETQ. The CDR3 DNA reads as TGCGCCAGCAACCCCTCGGGACTAGCGGGAGGGTACTCCTACAATGAGCAGTTCTTC. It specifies CASNPSGLAGGYSYNEQFF.

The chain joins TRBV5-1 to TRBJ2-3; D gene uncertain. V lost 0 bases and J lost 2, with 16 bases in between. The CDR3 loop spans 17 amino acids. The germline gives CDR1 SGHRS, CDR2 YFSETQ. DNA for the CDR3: TGCGCCAGCAGCTTGGCATTGTCCGCAGTCACCACAGATACGCAGTATTTT. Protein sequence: CASSLALSAVTTDTQYF. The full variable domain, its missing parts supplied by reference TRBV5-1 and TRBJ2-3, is KAGVTQTPRYLIKTRGQQVTLSCSPISGHRSVSWYQQTPGQGLQFLFEYFSETQRNKGNFPGRFSGRQFSNSRSEMNVSTLELGDSALYLCASSLALSAVTTDTQYFGPGTRLTVL.

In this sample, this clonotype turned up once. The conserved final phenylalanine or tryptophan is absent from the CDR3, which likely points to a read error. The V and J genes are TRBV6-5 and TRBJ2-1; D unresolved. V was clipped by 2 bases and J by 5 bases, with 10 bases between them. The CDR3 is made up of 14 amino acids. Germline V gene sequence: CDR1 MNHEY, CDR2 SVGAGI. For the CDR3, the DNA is TGTGCCAGCAGTTACGGCTCCCAGAACAATGAGCAGTTCGTC. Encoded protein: CASSYGSQNNEQFV.